Sequencing of this T cell receptor beta chain was carried out in a study of blood T cell repertoires in COVID-19. The wider study: Specimens from acute and convalescent COVID-19 originated in the United States, Italy and Spain. Sample material is recorded as cDNA or gDNA derived from T cells, B-cell-depleted T cells, or PBMCs.

From germline, CDR1 is MDHEN and CDR2 SYDVKM. CDR3 size: 15 residues. Trimming cost V 2 bases and J 5 bases, with 12 bases left between them. Per the authors' pipeline: For nucleated cells, counts were estimated from reference gene primer amplification. The data were produced by immunoSEQ multiplex PCR, yet TCRdb's version contains in-frame clones alone and is incomplete. The V and J calls and clone size were taken over from that table, and D and trimming were inferred from the DNA. The sample comprises about 420,000 clones, roughly 89% of which are singletons, and 0.75% to 0.85% rests with the top ten.

This sequence originates from a man aged 18 to 35 with COVID-19, enrolled during active disease. The genes are TRBV28 and TRBJ2-2; D might be TRBD1 (6 bases). The sample comprised peripheral blood. The CDR3 DNA is TGTGCCAGCAGTTTAGGCGGAAGGGGGACCGGGGAGCTGTTTTTT. Amino acids: CASSLGGRGTGELFF. The full variable domain, completed using reference TRBV28 and TRBJ2-2, is DVKVTQSSRYLVKRTGEKVFLECVQDMDHENMFWYRQDPGLGLRLIYFSYDVKMKEKGDIPEGYSVSREKKERFSLILESASTNQTSMYLCASSLGGRGTGELFFGEGSRLTVL.